This record covers a single TCR beta chain. Antigen: not known. A read error may account for a junction end that differs from germline. CDR3 length: 16 amino acids. Germline values: CDR1 SSHAT, CDR2 FNYEAQ (reference sequence). Researchers partitioned CD4+ cells into CD45RA+ naive and CD45RA-negative memory subsets. This entry is derived from a study of shared clonotypes between healthy human individuals. Study-level points and caveats: Naive subsets, compared against memory subsets, generally had larger estimated richness values.

At a deep level, the assay was run. Using immunoSEQ multiplex PCR, the repertoire was profiled, and TCRdb retains in-frame clones only, with some absent. The sample includes approximately 2.5 million clones, more than 80% seen only once; the top ten take 0.14%. Sequences were obtained from naive CD4+ T cells sorted from blood. Stated subset: CD45RA+ positively selected. The chain employs TRBV7-7 and TRBJ2-1; 9 bases map to TRBD2. The TCR comes from a man between 18 and 29 years old in good health. The chain's CDR3 is CASSLGGSGSFNEQFF. The CDR3 DNA reads TGTGCTAGCAGCTTAGGAGGTAGCGGGAGTTTCAATGAGCAGTTCTTC.